Reported below is one T cell receptor beta chain. The target antigen is unknown. The sample originates from a study of cytomegalovirus exposure and HLA in healthy donors. Germline V gene sequence: CDR1 SGHRS, CDR2 YFSETQ. The length of the CDR3 is 15 residues. Trimming took 4 bases from V and 2 from J; bases not matched to a gene: 8. The data were produced by immunoSEQ multiplex PCR, yet TCRdb's version contains in-frame clones alone and is incomplete. The repertoire includes 78,000 or so clones, around 94% of them detected once, and roughly 3% sits in the top ten. A roughly 120-subject validation cohort, separate from the 666-subject first cohort, supplied the donors. Notes on the study in general: Usually a TCR sequence was rare, but some public TCRs were found in many donors.

The chain links TRBV5-1 to TRBJ1-2, with 7 bases lining up with TRBD1. This TCR derives from a woman in her late teens or twenties in good health and CMV-seropositive. The source material was PBMCs. CDR3 nucleotide sequence: TGCGCCAGCAGCCCGGGACAGAATAACAACTATGGCTACACCTTC. Its protein product is CASSPGQNNNYGYTF.